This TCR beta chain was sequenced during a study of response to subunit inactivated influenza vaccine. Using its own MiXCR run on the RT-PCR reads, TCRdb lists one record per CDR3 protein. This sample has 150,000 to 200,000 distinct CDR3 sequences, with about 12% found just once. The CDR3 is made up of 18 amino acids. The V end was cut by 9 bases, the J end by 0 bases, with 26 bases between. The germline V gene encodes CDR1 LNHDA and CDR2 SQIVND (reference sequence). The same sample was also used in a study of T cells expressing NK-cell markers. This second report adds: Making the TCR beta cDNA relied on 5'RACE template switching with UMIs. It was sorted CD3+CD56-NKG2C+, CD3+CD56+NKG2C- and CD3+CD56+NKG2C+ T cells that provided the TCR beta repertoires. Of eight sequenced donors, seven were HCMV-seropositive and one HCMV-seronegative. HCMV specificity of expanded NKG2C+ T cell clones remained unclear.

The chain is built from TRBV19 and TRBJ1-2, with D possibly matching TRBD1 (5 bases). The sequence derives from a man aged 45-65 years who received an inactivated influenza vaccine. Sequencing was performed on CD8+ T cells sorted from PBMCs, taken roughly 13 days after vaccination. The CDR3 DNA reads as TGTGCCAGCGAAGGGAGAGACAGCTGGCTGGGCGCTAACTATGGCTACACCTTC. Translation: CASEGRDSWLGANYGYTF.